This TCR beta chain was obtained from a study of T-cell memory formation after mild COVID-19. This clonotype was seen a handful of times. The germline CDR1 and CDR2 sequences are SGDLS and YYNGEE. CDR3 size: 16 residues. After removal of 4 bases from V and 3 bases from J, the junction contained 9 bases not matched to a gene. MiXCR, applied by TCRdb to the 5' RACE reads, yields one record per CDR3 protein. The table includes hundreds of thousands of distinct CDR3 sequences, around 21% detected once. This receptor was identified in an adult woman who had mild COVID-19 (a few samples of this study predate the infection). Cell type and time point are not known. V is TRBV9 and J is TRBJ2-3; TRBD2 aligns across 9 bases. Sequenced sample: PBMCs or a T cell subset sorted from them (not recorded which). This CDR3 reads CASSTAPAGGTDTQYF. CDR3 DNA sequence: TGTGCCAGCAGCACAGCCCCAGCGGGGGGAACAGATACGCAGTATTTT.